What follows are 21 T cell receptor beta chains derived from one specimen sequenced in a study of cytomegalovirus exposure and HLA in healthy donors. PCR amplification relied on 60 Vbeta primers (plus 13 Jbeta primers). Profiling relied on immunoSEQ multiplex PCR, and the TCRdb table lists in-frame clones only, not all of them. The data contain over 200,000 clones, around 85% of them seen just once; the ten biggest clones take up over 1%. Sequencing input: PBMCs. The receptors were sampled from a human donor in good health.

The CDR3 coding sequence is TGTGCCAGCCGACGCCAGCTCCGAACAGCTAGCACAGATACGCAGTATTTT. The encoded protein is CASRRQLRTASTDTQYF. This rearrangement joins TRBV7-9 to TRBJ2-3; D call uncertain. V was clipped by 8 bases and J by 0 bases, with 21 bases between them. Germline CDR1 and CDR2: SEHNR and FQNEAQ (reference sequence). This CDR3 is 17 amino acids long.

This chain uses TRBV25-1 with TRBJ2-5; 8 nucleotides match TRBD1. Germline V lookup: CDR1 MGHDK, CDR2 SYGVNS. Unmatched junction bases numbered 1, after V lost 3 bases and J lost 1 base. The CDR3 sequence is 14 residues long. CDR3 coding DNA: TGTGCCAGCAGTGAGGGACAGGCCCAAGAGACCCAGTACTTC. This gives the protein CASSEGQAQETQYF.

V usage is TRBV10-3 and J usage is TRBJ1-3; D may be TRBD1 (6 bases). The CDR3 contains 17 residues. Trimming pared 7 bases from V and 1 base from J, leaving 20 bases between. CDR1 is ENHRY and CDR2 is SYGVKD in the germline V gene. The CDR3 is CAITANLDRLSGNTIYF. The CDR3 DNA sequence: TGTGCCATCACCGCGAATCTAGACAGGTTATCTGGAAACACCATATATTTT.

J is TRBJ2-7 and V is TRBV15; maybe TRBD1 (6 bases). Germline V CDR1 and CDR2: LNHNV, YYDKDF (reference sequence). The CDR3 extends over 16 amino acids. With 0 bases removed from V and 2 bases from J, the gap between germline ends came to 14 bases. CDR3 nucleotides: TGTGCCACCAGCAGAGATAACGACAGGCCCGCCTACGAGCAGTACTTC. This sequence encodes CATSRDNDRPAYEQYF.

DNA of the CDR3: TGTGCCAGCAGCTTCCAGGGGAACCAAGAGACCCAGTACTTC. Residues: CASSFQGNQETQYF. The gene calls are TRBV7-9 and TRBJ2-5; perhaps TRBD1 as D (6 bases). The germline V and J ends were trimmed by 3 bases and 0 bases, with 8 bases remaining between them. Per germline, CDR1 SEHNR and CDR2 FQNEAQ (reference sequence). This CDR3 has 14 residues.

This clone turned up a few times. The chain links TRBV18 to TRBJ2-3, with D perhaps TRBD2 (6 bases). Germline values: CDR1 KGHSH, CDR2 LQKENI. The V end was cut by 6 bases, the J end by 2 bases, with 21 bases between. This CDR3 contains 17 residues. The CDR3 sequence is CASSRDRDSGPTDTQYF. The DNA for the CDR3 is TGTGCCAGCTCTCGAGACCGGGACTCAGGTCCCACAGATACGCAGTATTTT.

This clone was observed a single time. The chain combines TRBV9 with TRBJ2-1; 7 bases are shared with TRBD1. V lost 0 bases to trimming and J lost 4 bases; unmatched junction nucleotides: 7. Per the germline V gene, CDR1 is SGDLS and CDR2 is YYNGEE. The CDR3 extends over 16 amino acids. The CDR3 bases are TGTGCCAGCAGCGTAGGAATACAGGGGCTTTACAATGAGCAGTTCTTC. This codes for CASSVGIQGLYNEQFF.

The chain links TRBV6-5 to TRBJ1-2; D possibly corresponds to TRBD1 (6 bases). The V gene lost 5 bases and the J gene lost 6 bases, with 7 bases spanning the gap. CDR1 and CDR2 (germline): MNHEY, SVGAGI. This CDR3 spans 11 amino acids. The CDR3 sequence is CASSQGNGYTF. In nucleotides, the CDR3 is TGTGCCAGCAGTCAGGGGAATGGCTACACCTTC.

V and J are TRBV4-2 and TRBJ2-2, with 15 bases aligning to TRBD2. V dropped 2 bases and J dropped 5; count of bases not matched to a gene: 12. Germline CDR1 LGHNA, CDR2 YNFKEQ. The CDR3 runs 20 residues. The DNA of the CDR3 is TGTGCCAGCAGCCAACCCACGGGACTAGCGGGAGGCCGCGGAACCGGGGAGCTGTTTTTT. Its translation: CASSQPTGLAGGRGTGELFF.

The V gene is TRBV5-1, the J gene TRBJ2-7; weak D call: TRBD1 (5 bases). The V end was cut by 6 bases, the J end by 3 bases, with 25 bases between. Per germline, CDR1 SGHRS and CDR2 YFSETQ. The CDR3 runs to 17 residues. This CDR3 is CASKEKGKRLSGYEQYF. The CDR3, as DNA: TGCGCCAGCAAGGAGAAGGGGAAAAGGCTATCGGGCTACGAGCAGTACTTC.

The chain couples TRBV7-2 to TRBJ2-7, with TRBD2 matching over 9 bases. CDR3 size: 15 residues. V trimming: 1 base; J trimming: 6 bases; junction bases outside the gene matches: 7. CDR1 is SGHTA, CDR2 FQGNSA, per germline. The CDR3 protein is CASSLEGGRASEQYF. CDR3 in DNA: TGTGCCAGCAGCTTAGAGGGCGGGAGGGCGTCCGAGCAGTACTTC.

The chain is built from TRBV28 and TRBJ2-5; 7 bases are shared with TRBD1. This CDR3 is built from 16 residues. CDR1 is MDHEN, CDR2 SYDVKM, per germline. V gave up 5 bases and J gave up 2 bases; unmatched junction bases: 11. The CDR3 region has the DNA TGTGCCAGCAGTGAGGTAGGGACAGTAGATCAAGAGACCCAGTACTTC. Its translation: CASSEVGTVDQETQYF.

The chain carries TRBV6-1 and TRBJ1-3, with D uncertain. The ends were cut back, 7 bases at V and 0 bases at J, with 10 bases in the middle. The CDR3 has 14 amino acids. Germline V gene data show CDR1 as MNHNS and CDR2 as SASEGT. This chain's CDR3 is CASKPVVSGNTIYF. The CDR3 DNA reads TGTGCCAGCAAACCGGTTGTCTCTGGAAACACCATATATTTT.

The genes are TRBV25-1 and TRBJ1-1, with D perhaps matching TRBD1 (6 bases). The ends were cut back, 8 bases at V and 5 bases at J, with 21 bases in the middle. The CDR3 is made up of 15 amino acids. Germline-derived CDR1 and CDR2 are MGHDK and SYGVNS. The CDR3 DNA follows: TGTGCCAGCGGCAAGGGGGGGGAAAGAAGAACTGAAGCTTTCTTT. This codes for CASGKGGERRTEAFF.

On this clone: An end of the junction does not agree with germline; a read error may underlie this. This chain uses TRBV4-3 with TRBJ2-2, with TRBD2 as a possible D gene (5 bases). The CDR3 covers 15 residues. CDR1 is LGHNA, CDR2 YSLEER, per germline. This CDR3 is CASSQGISNTGELFF. For the CDR3, the DNA is TGCGCCAGCAGCCAAGGGATATCGAACACCGGGGAGCTATTTTTT.

This clone was seen a few times. At one of its ends the junction is not consistent with the germline gene, which may arise from a read error. The chain has TRBV7-9 and TRBJ2-7, with 13 bases aligning to TRBD2. The CDR3 loop spans 15 amino acids. The germline V gene has CDR1 SEHNR and CDR2 FQNEAQ (reference sequence). CDR3 region: CSSSLRWTSGSEQYF. CDR3 bases: TGTTCCAGCAGCTTAAGGTGGACTAGCGGGAGCGAGCAGTACTTC.

The gene calls are TRBV4-1 and TRBJ2-1; 9 nucleotides match TRBD2. The germline V gene encodes CDR1 MGHRA and CDR2 YSYEKL. V gave up 0 bases and J gave up 5 bases; unmatched junction bases: 11. The CDR3 has 18 amino acids. The CDR3 sequence: CASSQDTSASGIHNEQFF. The DNA of the CDR3 is TGCGCCAGCAGCCAAGACACGTCGGCTAGCGGGATCCACAATGAGCAGTTCTTC.

Only a few counts were recorded for this clone. The CDR3 reads CASSQAASGPGYEQYF. CDR3 nucleotides: TGTGCCAGCAGCCAAGCCGCTAGCGGCCCAGGCTACGAGCAGTACTTC. The chain has TRBV4-2 and TRBJ2-7; 7 bases are shared with TRBD2. The trim removed 1 base at V and 3 bases at J, leaving 9 bases unmatched. CDR3 length equals 16 residues. CDR1 is LGHNA, CDR2 YNFKEQ, per germline.

V and J are TRBV19 and TRBJ2-1, with TRBD2 matching over 9 bases. Trimming took 6 bases from V and 7 from J; bases not matched to a gene: 10. The CDR3 is made up of 15 amino acids. Germline V lookup: CDR1 LNHDA, CDR2 SQIVND (reference sequence). The CDR3 DNA reads TGTGCCAGTAGACCGGGAGGTAGCGGGAGTAATGAGCAGTTCTTC. This translates into CASRPGGSGSNEQFF.

The rearrangement links TRBV19 to TRBJ2-1; 13 positions agree with TRBD2. Germline-derived CDR1 and CDR2 are LNHDA and SQIVND (reference sequence). With V trimmed by 4 bases and J by 7 bases, 7 bases remained unmatched. CDR3 length: 16 residues. For the CDR3, the DNA is TGTGCCAGTAGTAAAAGGACTAGCGGGAGAATAAATGAGCAGTTCTTC. This translates into CASSKRTSGRINEQFF.

The sample holds one count of this clone. This sequence joins TRBV20-1 and TRBJ1-1; D may be TRBD1 (5 bases). Germline V CDR1 and CDR2: DFQATT, SNEGSKA (reference sequence). The V end lost 5 bases, the J end lost 6 bases, and 10 bases lay between the germline ends. The CDR3 is 11 amino acids. The CDR3 DNA follows: TGCAGTGCTCGCAGGGATTCTGAAGCTTTCTTT. The encoded protein is CSARRDSEAFF.